The present T cell receptor beta chain was sequenced within a study of shared clonotypes between healthy human individuals. As for the study in general: Plates per donor: three CD4 naive, three CD4 memory, two CD8 naive, one CD8 memory. Study results and caveats: Clonotypes not shared had lower generation probabilities than those common to all four donors. A handful of donors showed sharing of approximately 4.7% of naive CD4 clonotypes.

All the donors were Caucasian adults who lived in Nashville, Tennessee. Assay: immunoSEQ multiplex PCR; the TCRdb copy retains only in-frame clones and omits some. The sample lists about 2,500,000 clones, more than 80% occurring once. Turning to this clone: Its target is not known.

The CDR3 runs to 14 residues. CDR1 MDHEN and CDR2 SYDVKM come from the germline V gene. J was trimmed by 11 bases and V by 5 bases; bases with no gene match: 12. V gene TRBV28 combines with J gene TRBJ1-1, with 9 bases identical to TRBD1. Material for sequencing was naive CD4+ T cells sorted from blood. Subset noted: CD45RA+ positively selected. The sequence was collected from a man aged 18-30 years in good health. CDR3 amino acids: CASSPSTGGDEAFF. As DNA, the CDR3 is TGTGCCAGCAGTCCTTCGACAGGGGGTGACGAGGCTTTCTTT.